A selection of T cell receptor beta chains follows, all from one sample in a study of blood T cell repertoires in COVID-19. Libraries were prepared by immunoSEQ multiplex PCR; TCRdb keeps only in-frame clonotypes and omits some of them. Among some 350,000 clones listed, 85% to 90% were seen once. What was sequenced was PBMCs or T cells enriched from blood (not recorded which). The receptors originated from a man aged 18 to 30 who had recovered from COVID-19. The CDR3 runs from the conserved cysteine through the conserved F or W. The D gene is left open where the match is weak. Expanded clones are given a class, and other clones once, few, many or no size at all.

clone size: NA; J gene: TRBJ1-5; D gene: NA; V gene: TRBV3-1/TRBV3-2; CDR3 DNA: TGTGCCAGCAGCCAATCCGGGACATGGAATCAGCCCCAGCATTTT; CDR3 protein: CASSQSGTWNQPQHF
clone size: NA; J gene: TRBJ2-5; D gene: TRBD1; V gene: TRBV24-1; CDR3 DNA: TGTGCCACCAGTGAAAACAGGGGGCGGGGAGAGACCCAGTACTTC; CDR3 protein: CATSENRGRGETQYF
clone size: NA; J gene: TRBJ2-5; D gene: TRBD2; V gene: TRBV10-1; CDR3 DNA: TGCGCCAGCAGCCCCCGAGGGACTAGTGAGACCCAGTACTTC; CDR3 protein: CASSPRGTSETQYF
clone size: NA; J gene: TRBJ2-2; D gene: NA; V gene: TRBV29-1; CDR3 DNA: TGCAGCGTCCAAAGAGGGGGCACCGGGGAGCTGTTTTTT; CDR3 protein: CSVQRGGTGELFF
clone size: once; J gene: TRBJ2-6; D gene: NA; V gene: TRBV6-5; CDR3 DNA: TGTGCCAGCGGGCCTGGGGCCAACGTCCTGACTTTC; CDR3 protein: CASGPGANVLTF
clone size: NA; J gene: TRBJ2-6; D gene: NA; V gene: TRBV19; CDR3 DNA: TGTGCCAGTAGCTTTTCTGGGGCCAACGTCCTGACTTTC; CDR3 protein: CASSFSGANVLTF
clone size: NA; J gene: TRBJ1-2; D gene: TRBD1; V gene: TRBV4-2; CDR3 DNA: TGTGCCAGCAGCCAAGAAGGACAGGGACCAGGCTATGGCTACACCTTC; CDR3 protein: CASSQEGQGPGYGYTF
clone size: once; J gene: TRBJ1-5; D gene: NA; V gene: TRBV2; CDR3 DNA: TGTGCCAGCAGTGAAAACAGGCATCAGCCCCAGCATTTT; CDR3 protein: CASSENRHQPQHF
clone size: NA; J gene: TRBJ2-7; D gene: NA; V gene: TRBV13; CDR3 DNA: TGTGCCAGCAGTACTCGACAGGACACCACCACCTACGAGCAGTACTTC; CDR3 protein: CASSTRQDTTTYEQYF
clone size: NA; J gene: TRBJ1-6; D gene: NA; V gene: TRBV27; CDR3 DNA: TGTGCCAGCAGTTGGCGAGGAGGGGCGGGTTCCTATAATTCACCCCTCCACTTT; CDR3 protein: CASSWRGGAGSYNSPLHF
clone size: NA; J gene: TRBJ1-5; D gene: NA; V gene: TRBV2; CDR3 DNA: TGTGCCAGCAGTTGGACAGCTAGCAATCAGCCCCAGCATTTT; CDR3 protein: CASSWTASNQPQHF
clone size: few; J gene: TRBJ2-3; D gene: TRBD2; V gene: TRBV6-5; CDR3 DNA: TGTGCCAGCAGCTATACTAGCGGGGGGGCGGATACGCAGTATTTT; CDR3 protein: CASSYTSGGADTQYF
clone size: NA; J gene: TRBJ1-4; D gene: NA; V gene: TRBV9; CDR3 DNA: TGTGCCAGCAGCGTCACATCGGGACATGGGAATCTTAATGAAAAACTGTTTTTT; CDR3 protein: CASSVTSGHGNLNEKLFF
clone size: NA; J gene: TRBJ2-5; D gene: NA; V gene: TRBV5-1; CDR3 DNA: TGCGCCAGCAGCCGACAGCAAGAGACCCAGTACTTC; CDR3 protein: CASSRQQETQYF
clone size: NA; J gene: TRBJ2-7; D gene: NA; V gene: TRBV20-1; CDR3 DNA: TGCAGTGCTAGTAACGGGAAGACGACCTACGAGCAGTACTTC; CDR3 protein: CSASNGKTTYEQYF
clone size: NA; J gene: TRBJ2-1; D gene: NA; V gene: TRBV5-4; CDR3 DNA: TGTGCCAGCAGGGACAGCTCCTACAATGAGCAGTTCTTC; CDR3 protein: CASRDSSYNEQFF
clone size: NA; J gene: TRBJ1-2; D gene: TRBD1; V gene: TRBV4-2; CDR3 DNA: TGTGCCAGCAGCCTTGGGACAGAAATAAACTATGGCTACACCTTC; CDR3 protein: CASSLGTEINYGYTF
clone size: once; J gene: TRBJ1-5; D gene: NA; V gene: TRBV19; CDR3 DNA: TGTGCCAGTAGCCGGACATCTCCTAGCAATCAGCCCCAGCATTTT; CDR3 protein: CASSRTSPSNQPQHF
clone size: NA; J gene: TRBJ2-4; D gene: TRBD2; V gene: TRBV11-2; CDR3 DNA: TGTGCCAGCAGCTTTTCGGGAGGGAACATTCAGTACTTC; CDR3 protein: CASSFSGGNIQYF
clone size: once; J gene: TRBJ1-3; D gene: TRBD1; V gene: TRBV5-5; CDR3 DNA: TGTGCCAGCAGCAACAGACAGGGGAGCGGAAACACCATATATTTT; CDR3 protein: CASSNRQGSGNTIYF
clone size: once; J gene: TRBJ2-1; D gene: NA; V gene: TRBV7-8; CDR3 DNA: TGTGCCAGCAGCGCAGCTTTGGGCGCCAATGAGCAGTTCTTC; CDR3 protein: CASSAALGANEQFF
clone size: NA; J gene: TRBJ1-2; D gene: NA; V gene: TRBV12-3/TRBV12-4; CDR3 DNA: TGTGCCAGCAGTTTAGTACCCGGGAATGGCTACACCTTC; CDR3 protein: CASSLVPGNGYTF
clone size: NA; J gene: TRBJ2-1; D gene: TRBD2; V gene: TRBV18; CDR3 DNA: TGTGCCAGCTCACCACCAAGAGGGACTAGCGGCTACAATGAGCAGTTCTTC; CDR3 protein: CASSPPRGTSGYNEQFF
clone size: NA; J gene: TRBJ1-2; D gene: TRBD1; V gene: TRBV7-9; CDR3 DNA: TGTGCCAGCAGCTTAGGCGGGACAGGGCACTATGGCTACACCTTC; CDR3 protein: CASSLGGTGHYGYTF
clone size: NA; J gene: TRBJ2-1; D gene: NA; V gene: TRBV5-8; CDR3 DNA: TGTGCCAGCAGCTTGATAGGACACTACAATGAGCAGTTCTTC; CDR3 protein: CASSLIGHYNEQFF
clone size: NA; J gene: TRBJ2-4; D gene: NA; V gene: TRBV18; CDR3 DNA: TGTGCCAGCTCACCGGTTTCAACACAAGCCAAAAACATTCAGTACTTC; CDR3 protein: CASSPVSTQAKNIQYF
clone size: NA; J gene: TRBJ2-7; D gene: TRBD1; V gene: TRBV19; CDR3 DNA: TGTGCCAGTAGTGGCCGACAGGGACCCTACGAGCAGTACTTC; CDR3 protein: CASSGRQGPYEQYF
clone size: NA; J gene: TRBJ2-5; D gene: NA; V gene: TRBV6-5; CDR3 DNA: TGTGCCAGCAGTTACTCGGAAGGGGTATTCCAAGAGACCCAGTACTTC; CDR3 protein: CASSYSEGVFQETQYF
clone size: NA; J gene: TRBJ1-5; D gene: NA; V gene: TRBV30; CDR3 DNA: TGTGCCTGGAGTGTACAAGGGGGTTTTGGCGGCAATCAGCCCCAGCATTTT; CDR3 protein: CAWSVQGGFGGNQPQHF
clone size: NA; J gene: TRBJ2-7; D gene: TRBD1; V gene: TRBV27; CDR3 DNA: TGTGCCAGCAGTTTAGACAGGGGCTCCTACGAGCAGTACTTC; CDR3 protein: CASSLDRGSYEQYF
clone size: few; J gene: TRBJ2-3; D gene: TRBD2; V gene: TRBV7-2; CDR3 DNA: TGTGCCAGCAGCTTAGGGGTAGCGGGGGGCACAGATACGCAGTATTTT; CDR3 protein: CASSLGVAGGTDTQYF
clone size: NA; J gene: TRBJ1-2; D gene: TRBD1; V gene: TRBV6-5; CDR3 DNA: TGTGCCAGCAGTTACTATCCAGGGGGTCTTAACTATGGCTACACCTTC; CDR3 protein: CASSYYPGGLNYGYTF
clone size: NA; J gene: TRBJ2-7; D gene: NA; V gene: TRBV28; CDR3 DNA: TGTGCCAGCAGTTTATCCTCGGCAGGACACTCCTACGAGCAGTACTTC; CDR3 protein: CASSLSSAGHSYEQYF
clone size: NA; J gene: TRBJ1-2; D gene: NA; V gene: TRBV5-4; CDR3 DNA: TGTGCCAGCAGCTTGGACAGGGACTATGGCTACACCTTC; CDR3 protein: CASSLDRDYGYTF
clone size: NA; J gene: TRBJ1-2; D gene: TRBD1; V gene: TRBV14; CDR3 DNA: TGTGCCAGCAGCCAAGATCCAGGGGGTGTCTATGGCTACACCTTC; CDR3 protein: CASSQDPGGVYGYTF
clone size: NA; J gene: TRBJ1-2; D gene: NA; V gene: TRBV25-1; CDR3 DNA: TGTGCCAGCACCGGAACCTTTACGGGGGAAGGCTACACCTTC; CDR3 protein: CASTGTFTGEGYTF
clone size: NA; J gene: TRBJ2-7; D gene: TRBD2; V gene: TRBV11-3; CDR3 DNA: TGTGCCAGCAGCTCAACCGGACTAGCGGGCGAGCAGTACTTC; CDR3 protein: CASSSTGLAGEQYF
clone size: few; J gene: TRBJ2-3; D gene: NA; V gene: TRBV9; CDR3 DNA: TGTGCCAGCAGCGCCACTTCGCGGAATACGCAGTATTTT; CDR3 protein: CASSATSRNTQYF
clone size: NA; J gene: TRBJ2-7; D gene: NA; V gene: TRBV4-2; CDR3 DNA: TGTGCCAGCAGCCAAGATCCCACAGGCGACGAGCAGTACTTC; CDR3 protein: CASSQDPTGDEQYF
clone size: NA; J gene: TRBJ1-2; D gene: NA; V gene: TRBV27; CDR3 DNA: TGTGCCAGCAACCTAAGAGGTTATGGCTACACCTTC; CDR3 protein: CASNLRGYGYTF
clone size: NA; J gene: TRBJ1-2; D gene: TRBD1; V gene: TRBV2; CDR3 DNA: TGTGCCAGCAGTGTTACAGGGGCTAATGGCTACACCTTC; CDR3 protein: CASSVTGANGYTF
clone size: NA; J gene: TRBJ1-5; D gene: NA; V gene: TRBV28; CDR3 DNA: TGTGCCAGCAGGAAAGGAGTTTATAGCAATCAGCCCCAGCATTTT; CDR3 protein: CASRKGVYSNQPQHF
clone size: NA; J gene: TRBJ1-1; D gene: NA; V gene: TRBV19; CDR3 DNA: TGTGCCAGTAGTATGAGTGACATGAACACTGAAGCTTTCTTT; CDR3 protein: CASSMSDMNTEAFF
clone size: NA; J gene: TRBJ1-2; D gene: NA; V gene: TRBV7-3; CDR3 DNA: TGTGCCAGCAGCTTAGGGGGGGACTATGGCTACACCTTC; CDR3 protein: CASSLGGDYGYTF
clone size: few; J gene: TRBJ2-1; D gene: TRBD2; V gene: TRBV4-3; CDR3 DNA: TGCGCCAGCAGCCAAGCATTTTCACTGGGCGGGAGTGACAATGAGCAGTTCTTC; CDR3 protein: CASSQAFSLGGSDNEQFF
clone size: NA; J gene: TRBJ2-5; D gene: NA; V gene: TRBV2; CDR3 DNA: TGTGCCAGCAGGACTATTCAAGAGACCCAGTACTTC; CDR3 protein: CASRTIQETQYF
clone size: NA; J gene: TRBJ2-5; D gene: TRBD1; V gene: TRBV19; CDR3 DNA: TGTGCCAGTCCCCCCCCTACGCCGGGACAGGCGAAAGAGACCCAGTACTTC; CDR3 protein: CASPPPTPGQAKETQYF
clone size: once; J gene: TRBJ2-5; D gene: TRBD1; V gene: TRBV4-1; CDR3 DNA: TGCGCCAGCAGCCAAACCCCAGGGGGCAGAGAGACCCAGTACTTC; CDR3 protein: CASSQTPGGRETQYF
clone size: NA; J gene: TRBJ1-2; D gene: NA; V gene: TRBV7-9; CDR3 DNA: TGTGCCAGCAGCCGAGGAACACGGGATGGCTACACCTTC; CDR3 protein: CASSRGTRDGYTF
clone size: NA; J gene: TRBJ2-1; D gene: TRBD2; V gene: TRBV4-1; CDR3 DNA: TGCGCCAGCAGAAGGACTAGCGGGGGGACCTACAATGAGCAGTTCTTC; CDR3 protein: CASRRTSGGTYNEQFF
clone size: NA; J gene: TRBJ1-2; D gene: NA; V gene: TRBV28; CDR3 DNA: TGTGCCAGCAGTGCCAATTATGCTAATGGCTACACCTTC; CDR3 protein: CASSANYANGYTF